This T cell receptor beta chain originates from a study of post-analysis software for immune sequencing data. This clonotype was found a few times. Its matching antigen is unknown. Researchers reported that TCR beta cDNA libraries carried unique molecular identifiers. Each sample of about 0.95 to 10 million input T cells yielded 500,000 or so cDNA molecules, so each molecule approximated one T cell. Via MiXCR, TCRdb re-called the PCR reads, giving one row per CDR3 protein. The sample lists more than 450,000 distinct CDR3 sequences, under 40% occurring once. Whole-study findings and limits: Among five TRBV segments more frequent in patients than controls were TRBV5-6, TRBV5-1 and TRBV20-1.

Germline V lookup: CDR1 MNHEY, CDR2 SVGAGI. The CDR3 has 15 residues. Trimming removed 2 bases from V and 0 bases from J, with 9 bases in between. The sample consisted of blood. The chain recombines TRBV6-5 with TRBJ2-3; D unclear. The clonotype comes from a girl under 18 with multiple sclerosis. The chain's CDR3 is CASSYRQVSTDTQYF. The DNA of the CDR3 is TGTGCCAGCAGTTACCGCCAGGTTAGCACAGATACGCAGTATTTT.